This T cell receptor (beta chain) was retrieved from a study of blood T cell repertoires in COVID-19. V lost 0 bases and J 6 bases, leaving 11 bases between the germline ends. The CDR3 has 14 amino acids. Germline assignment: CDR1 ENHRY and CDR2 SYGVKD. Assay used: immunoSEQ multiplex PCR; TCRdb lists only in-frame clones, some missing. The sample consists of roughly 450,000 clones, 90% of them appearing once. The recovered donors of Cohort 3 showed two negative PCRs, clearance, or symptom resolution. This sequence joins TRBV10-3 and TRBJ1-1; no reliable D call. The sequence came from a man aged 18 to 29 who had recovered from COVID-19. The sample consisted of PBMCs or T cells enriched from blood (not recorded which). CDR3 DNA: TGTGCCATCAGTGAGTCAGGCCCGGAGGCTGAAGCTTTCTTT. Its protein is CAISESGPEAEAFF.